This T cell receptor beta chain was captured in a study of identical twins. Whole-study results and caveats: In beta out-of-frame sequences, the excess sharing between twins was weaker. Beta clonotypes that were abundant in cord blood contained fewer insertions, a pattern absent from memory repertoires.

It was template switching that added a universal primer site, and there were unique molecular identifiers on the cDNA. TCRdb recomputed calls from the 5' RACE reads with MiXCR, one row per CDR3 protein. The table has about 340,000 distinct CDR3 sequences, roughly an eighth seen once. The V end was cut by 6 bases, the J end by 4 bases, with 15 bases between. Germline CDR1 MNHEY, CDR2 SVGEGT. The CDR3 consists of 14 residues. In its sample, this clonotype was seen a few times. Its cognate antigen is unknown. This sample was also put to use in a study of yellow fever vaccine responses in identical twins.

The TCR was taken from a woman aged 18-29 years in good health. The rearrangement links TRBV6-2 or TRBV6-3 to TRBJ1-1; D is unresolved. Sequenced: CD8+ T cells sorted from blood. The CDR3 here is CASRPLTELTEAFF. CDR3 nucleotide sequence: TGTGCCAGCAGACCCCTGACGGAACTCACTGAAGCTTTCTTT.